This TCR beta chain emerged from a study of T cells in Graves' hyperthyroidism and ophthalmopathy. The V and J ends lost 2 bases and 2 bases respectively, with 9 bases between them. This CDR3 has 14 residues. Researchers took RNA transcripts and amplified the TCR beta CDR3 regions from them. First-round RT-PCR with HTBI primers amplified the TCR CDR3 region. A single record per CDR3 protein comes from TCRdb applying MiXCR to the multiplex PCR reads. The sample records about 350,000 distinct CDR3 sequences, over 15% being singletons. If no ophthalmopathy progression occurred within 18 months, Graves' hyperthyroidism was stable.

The sequence derives from a woman under 30 with Graves' hyperthyroidism. What was sequenced was blood. This chain links TRBV12-3 or TRBV12-4 with TRBJ1-2, with unresolved D. In nucleotides, the CDR3 is TGTGCCAGCAGTTTAAAGCTGGAAAACTATGGCTACACCTTC. Residues: CASSLKLENYGYTF.